This TCR beta chain was captured by sequencing in a study of shared clonotypes between healthy human individuals. Study-wide points: A handful of donors shared about 4.5% of their naive CD4 clonotypes.

To note about this clone: Its target is not known. Sequence at one end of the junction differs from germline and may be a read error.

Here immunoSEQ multiplex PCR was the method, and the copy in TCRdb shows in-frame clones only, minus some. The repertoire holds roughly 1,500,000 clones, with 98% as singletons. The authors divided CD4+ cells into CD45RA+ naive and CD45RA-negative memory subsets. Germline-derived CDR1 and CDR2 are SGHTA and FQGNSA. This CDR3 is built from 13 residues. The sequenced sample was naive CD4+ T cells sorted from blood. Subset: CD45RA+ positively selected. This chain connects TRBV7-2 to TRBJ2-5, with D possibly being TRBD2 (7 bases). This TCR came from a man younger than 45 in good health. The CDR3 DNA is TGTGCCAGCAGCTTAACGGTGGGGGGGCGGCTCAACTTC. Translating it yields CASSLTVGGRLNF. The whole variable domain, remainder taken from reference TRBV7-2 and TRBJ2-5, is GAGVSQSPSNKVTEKGKDVELRCDPISGHTALYWYRQSLGQGLEFLIYFQGNSAPDKSGLPSDRFSAERTGGSVSTLTIQRTQQEDSAVYLCASSLTVGGRLNFGPGTRLLVL.